One and the same sample provided the 9 T cell receptor beta chains below, sequenced in a study of T-cell reconstitution after alpha-beta-depleted transplantation in children. Preparation of the TCRbeta library involved a method that used unique molecular identifiers. TCRdb passed the PCR reads through MiXCR, listing each CDR3 protein once. The table records about 540,000 distinct CDR3 sequences, about 16% of them present only once. The material was PBMCs from the stem cell graft donor, obtained from the stem cell graft. These TCRs come from a human donor who donated a stem cell graft to a child with acute lymphoblastic leukemia.

Here the CDR3 reads CASSLAGGAPGEKLFF. The CDR3 nucleotides are TGTGCCAGCAGCTTAGCGGGAGGGGCACCAGGAGAAAAACTGTTTTTT. The chain carries TRBV7-9 and TRBJ1-4; D may be TRBD1 (5 bases). The CDR3 is 16 amino acids. Trimming stripped 0 bases from V and 8 bases from J, with 16 bases between. Looked up from germline, CDR1 is SEHNR and CDR2 is FQNEAQ (reference sequence).

In its sample, this clonotype was seen a few times. J is TRBJ2-4 and V is TRBV10-3, with TRBD1 matching 10 bases. Losses at the gene ends were 3 bases for V and 6 bases for J; bases not matched to a gene: 14. The CDR3 has 18 amino acids. Germline lookup yields CDR1 ENHRY and CDR2 SYGVKD. The CDR3 bases are TGTGCCATCAGTGATCGCGGTCCAGGGACAGGGGTCGGAAACATTCAGTACTTC. Translation gives CAISDRGPGTGVGNIQYF.

The chain joins TRBV2 to TRBJ2-2, with D maybe TRBD2 (6 bases). From germline, CDR1 is SNHLY and CDR2 FYNNEI. The CDR3 has 15 residues. V lost 7 bases and J lost 5, with 17 bases in between. CDR3 sequence: CASIPGLPVTGELFF. DNA of the CDR3: TGTGCCAGCATCCCGGGACTCCCGGTAACCGGGGAGCTGTTTTTT.

This clonotype appeared once. The genes are TRBV10-2 and TRBJ2-1; 8 bases are shared with TRBD2. CDR3 length equals 16 residues. The V gene's germline CDR1 is WSHSY and CDR2 SAAADI. V shed 5 bases, J shed 7 bases, and the junction held 13 bases outside the gene matches. CDR3 nucleotide sequence: TGCGCCAGCAGTCCTAGGAGCGGGAGTTATAGGAATGAGCAGTTCTTC. This codes for CASSPRSGSYRNEQFF.

The chain links TRBV29-1 to TRBJ1-1, with a tentative D call TRBD1 (5 bases). Germline V gives CDR1 SQVTM, CDR2 ANQGSEA. V lost 7 bases and J lost 3, with 12 bases in between. The CDR3 runs to 12 residues. This CDR3 is CSGGRGYTEAFF. In DNA form, the CDR3 reads TGCAGCGGGGGCCGGGGGTACACTGAAGCTTTCTTT.

V is TRBV27 and J is TRBJ2-7; D possibly corresponds to TRBD2 (6 bases). CDR3 length: 14 residues. Deletions cut 1 base from V and 5 bases from J, with 12 bases between. Germline V CDR1 and CDR2: MNHEY, SMNVEV (reference sequence). The CDR3 is CASSLLTSRHEQYF. The DNA of the CDR3 is TGTGCCAGCAGTTTATTAACTAGCCGGCACGAGCAGTACTTC.

This clonotype was seen only a few times. The chain uses TRBV27 and TRBJ2-1; 12 bases align to TRBD1. The germline gives CDR1 MNHEY, CDR2 SMNVEV (reference sequence). V gave up 8 bases and J gave up 0 bases; unmatched junction bases: 11. This CDR3 is built from 18 residues. This CDR3 is CASDGTGGCGDSYNEQFF. Written as DNA, the CDR3 is TGTGCCAGCGATGGGACAGGGGGCTGCGGAGACTCCTACAATGAGCAGTTCTTC.

This clonotype was observed at least ten times. V is TRBV4-1 and J is TRBJ2-7; D uncertain. Germline V lookup: CDR1 MGHRA, CDR2 YSYEKL. The CDR3 runs 13 residues. The germline V and J ends were trimmed by 0 bases and 3 bases, with 6 bases remaining between them. CDR3 bases: TGCGCCAGCAGCCAAGATCGGAACTACGAGCAGTACTTC. This sequence encodes CASSQDRNYEQYF.

The chain has TRBV6-5 and TRBJ2-7, with TRBD2 identical over 9 bases. The CDR3 loop spans 16 amino acids. J gave up 4 bases and V 2 bases, and 9 bases lay outside the gene matches. Germline assignment: CDR1 MNHEY and CDR2 SVGAGI. CDR3 amino acids: CASSYTIAGAAYEQYF. The CDR3 DNA reads as TGTGCCAGCAGTTACACCATAGCGGGAGCCGCGTACGAGCAGTACTTC.